The clone carrying this T cell receptor (beta chain) was picked up one time. The antigen is not known. Germline V gene lookup returns CDR1 MGHDK and CDR2 SYGVNS. This CDR3 has 12 residues. Between the trimmed V and J ends, which lost 8 bases and 4 bases, there was a span of 11 bases. The PCR had 60 Vbeta and 13 Jbeta primers. Original analysis: About 11 million of the roughly 80 million unique TCR beta chains counted in a later analysis were shared. Profiling relied on immunoSEQ multiplex PCR, and the TCRdb table lists in-frame clones only, not all of them. V and J calls and clone size are given by that table; D and trimming were obtained from the DNA. The sample includes 90,000 to 150,000 clones, roughly four fifths of them seen just once. The sample belongs to a study of cytomegalovirus exposure and HLA in healthy donors. Notes on the study in general: Association of a missense DCLRE1C variant with TCR beta V- and J-gene trimming was reported in a later analysis.

V usage is TRBV25-1 and J usage is TRBJ1-2; D possibly corresponds to TRBD1 (5 bases). Sequenced: PBMCs. The receptor was derived from a young woman in good health and CMV-seronegative. The CDR3 region is CASGDSGYGYTF. The CDR3 nucleotides read TGTGCCAGCGGCGACAGTGGCTATGGCTACACCTTC.